This T cell receptor beta chain was recorded in a study of graft-versus-host responses after intestinal transplantation. At the level of the study: Every transplant recipient was induced with anti-thymocyte globulin, then maintained on tacrolimus and steroids for about 3 years. Study-level points and caveats: Present in recipient marrow, GvH clones included some that appeared first in ileum or blood.

Sequenced by immunoSEQ multiplex PCR; TCRdb stores in-frame clones only, minus some. This table has about 110,000 clones, around nine tenths appearing once. This clone showed up just a few times. Its antigen is not identified. The clonotype was recovered from a human donor who was the organ donor for an intestinal transplant. Sequenced material: unstimulated CD4+ T cells sorted from spleen or lymph node cells, taken before transplant.

This CDR3 is CARTTAYNEQFF. CDR3 sequence (DNA): TGTGCCAGGACTACCGCCTACAATGAGCAGTTCTTC. The chain joins TRBV21-1 to TRBJ2-1; the table names TRBD2, a call not compared with the DNA. TRBV21-1 is termed a pseudogene. The CDR3 covers 12 residues.